This TCR beta chain was recovered during a study of T cell clonotyping in hematopoietic cell transplantation. Whole-study findings and limits: No sorting was done, leaving CD4 and CD8 contributions mixed. Few recipient clonotypes overlapped donors; over 95% were de novo at given depth. Recipient TCR diversity dropped after transplant; expanded clonotypes rose from day 30 to 180.

Data came from immunoSEQ multiplex PCR; TCRdb stores just in-frame clones and leaves some out. The data contain about 13,000 clones, 90% of them seen just once; the ten biggest clones take up approximately 1.1%. Looked up from germline, CDR1 is SSHAT and CDR2 is FNYEAQ (reference sequence). CDR3 length equals 16 residues. With respect to this clone: Its antigen is undetermined. One end of the junction is discordant with germline, which a read error may explain.

This sequence joins TRBV7-7 and TRBJ2-1, with D maybe TRBD2 (6 bases). This TCR was sampled from a man between 25 and 39 years old in good health. Some clones in this sample may be carry-over from other donors' samples. The sample taken for sequencing was peripheral blood mononuclear cells. The CDR3 nucleotides read TGTGCTAGCAGCCCCGTGGACGGGAGCTCCTACAATGAGCAGTTCTTC. Translated, it gives CASSPVDGSSYNEQFF.